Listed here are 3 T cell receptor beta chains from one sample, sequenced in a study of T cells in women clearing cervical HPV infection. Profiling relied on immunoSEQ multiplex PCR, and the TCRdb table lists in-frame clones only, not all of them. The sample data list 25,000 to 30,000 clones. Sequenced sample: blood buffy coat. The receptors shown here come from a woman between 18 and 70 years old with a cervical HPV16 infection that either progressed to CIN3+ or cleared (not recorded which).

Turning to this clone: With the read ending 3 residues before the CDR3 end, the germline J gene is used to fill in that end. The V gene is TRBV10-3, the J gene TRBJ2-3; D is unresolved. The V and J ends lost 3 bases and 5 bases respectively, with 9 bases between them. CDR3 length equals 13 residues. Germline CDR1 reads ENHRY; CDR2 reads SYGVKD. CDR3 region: CAISELGLDTQYF. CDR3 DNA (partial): TGTGCCATCAGTGAACTGGGCTTAGATACG.

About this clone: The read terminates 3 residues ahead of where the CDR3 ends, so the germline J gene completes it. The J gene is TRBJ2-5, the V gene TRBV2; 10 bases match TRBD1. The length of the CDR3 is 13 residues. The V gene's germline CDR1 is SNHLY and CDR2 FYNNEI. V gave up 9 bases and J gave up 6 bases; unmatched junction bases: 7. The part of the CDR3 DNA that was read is TGTGCCAGGGCCGGGACAGGGGAAAAGACC. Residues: CARAGTGEKT. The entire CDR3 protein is CARAGTGEKTQYF.

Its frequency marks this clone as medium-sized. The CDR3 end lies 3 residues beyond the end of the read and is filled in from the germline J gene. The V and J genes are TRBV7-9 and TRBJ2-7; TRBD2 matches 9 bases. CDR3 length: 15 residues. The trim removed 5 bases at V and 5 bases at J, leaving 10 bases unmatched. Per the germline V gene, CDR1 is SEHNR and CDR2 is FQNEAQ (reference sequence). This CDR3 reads CASSGLGGRADEQYF. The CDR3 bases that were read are TGTGCCAGCAGCGGCCTTGGCGGGAGGGCGGACGAG.